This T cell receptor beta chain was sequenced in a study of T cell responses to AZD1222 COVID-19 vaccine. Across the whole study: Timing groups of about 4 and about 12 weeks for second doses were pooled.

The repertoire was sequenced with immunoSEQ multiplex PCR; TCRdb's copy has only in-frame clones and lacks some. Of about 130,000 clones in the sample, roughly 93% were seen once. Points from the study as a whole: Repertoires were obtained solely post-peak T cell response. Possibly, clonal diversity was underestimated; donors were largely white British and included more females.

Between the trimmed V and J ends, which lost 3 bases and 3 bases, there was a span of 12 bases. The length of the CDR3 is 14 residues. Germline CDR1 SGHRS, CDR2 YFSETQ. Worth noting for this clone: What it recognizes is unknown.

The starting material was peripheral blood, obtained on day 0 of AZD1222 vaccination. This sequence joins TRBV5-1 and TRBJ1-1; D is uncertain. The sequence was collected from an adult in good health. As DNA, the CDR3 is TGCGCCAGCAGCTCGCTACCTGGGGACACTGAAGCTTTCTTT. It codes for CASSSLPGDTEAFF.